This TCR beta chain is from a study of cytomegalovirus exposure and HLA in healthy donors. This CDR3 is built from 14 residues. In germline, CDR1 is LNHNV, CDR2 YYDKDF (reference sequence). On this clone: Its antigen is currently unknown. One end of the junction does not line up with germline, which may come from a read error. Other DNA sequences within the sample encode an identical CDR3.

Regarding the study as a whole: Analysis was carried out at a later point, and it linked a missense DCLRE1C variant to TCR beta V- and J-gene trimming. Apparent HLA restriction characterized most CMV-associated TCR beta chains in a later analysis.

Regarding donors, all were healthy bone marrow donors. Primers included in the PCR were 60 Vbeta and 13 Jbeta primers. Profiling relied on immunoSEQ multiplex PCR, and the TCRdb table lists in-frame clones only, not all of them. The repertoire consists of over 70,000 clones, with more than 60% occurring once and the leading ten covering roughly 3%. This receptor was taken from a man aged 50-59 years in good health and CMV-seropositive. V usage is TRBV15 and J usage is TRBJ1-2; D call uncertain. The specimen was PBMCs. The CDR3 DNA reads as TGTGCTACCAGCAGAGGAGGTGTACATTTCTTCGTCGCCTTC. Its protein is CATSRGGVHFFVAF.